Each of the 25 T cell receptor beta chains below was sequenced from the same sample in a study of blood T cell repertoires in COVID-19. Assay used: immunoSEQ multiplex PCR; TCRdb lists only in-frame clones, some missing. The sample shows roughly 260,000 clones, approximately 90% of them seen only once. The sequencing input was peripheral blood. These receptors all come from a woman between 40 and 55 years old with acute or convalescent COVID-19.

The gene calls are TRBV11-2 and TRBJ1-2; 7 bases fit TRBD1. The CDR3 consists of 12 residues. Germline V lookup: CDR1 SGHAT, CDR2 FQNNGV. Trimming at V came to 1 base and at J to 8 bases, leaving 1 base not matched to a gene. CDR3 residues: CASSLAGGGYTF. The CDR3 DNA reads TGTGCCAGCAGCTTAGCAGGGGGGGGCTACACCTTC.

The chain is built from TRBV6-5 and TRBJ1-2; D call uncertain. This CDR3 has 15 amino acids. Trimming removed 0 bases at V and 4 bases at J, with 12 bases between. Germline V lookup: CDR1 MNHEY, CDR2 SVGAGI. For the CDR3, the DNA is TGTGCCAGCAGTTACTCTAGGGCGGGAGGCTATGGCTACACCTTC. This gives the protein CASSYSRAGGYGYTF.

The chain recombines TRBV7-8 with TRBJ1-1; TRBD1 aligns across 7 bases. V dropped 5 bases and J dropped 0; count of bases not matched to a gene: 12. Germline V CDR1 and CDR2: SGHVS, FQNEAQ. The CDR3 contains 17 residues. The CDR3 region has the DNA TGTGCCAGCAGCCCGCCCTCGGGACAGAGAATGAACACTGAAGCTTTCTTT. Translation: CASSPPSGQRMNTEAFF.

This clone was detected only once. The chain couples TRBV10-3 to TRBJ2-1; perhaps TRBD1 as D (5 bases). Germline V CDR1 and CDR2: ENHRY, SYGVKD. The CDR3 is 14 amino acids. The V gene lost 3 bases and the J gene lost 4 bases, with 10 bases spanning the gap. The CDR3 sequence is CAISEGQGYNEQFF. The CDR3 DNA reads TGTGCCATCAGTGAAGGTCAGGGATACAATGAGCAGTTCTTC.

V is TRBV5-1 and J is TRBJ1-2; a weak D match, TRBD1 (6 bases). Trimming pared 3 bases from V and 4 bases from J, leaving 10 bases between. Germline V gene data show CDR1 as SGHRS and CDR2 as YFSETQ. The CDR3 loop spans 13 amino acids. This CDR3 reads CASSSGQIYGYTF. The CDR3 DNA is TGCGCCAGCAGCTCCGGACAGATCTATGGCTACACCTTC.

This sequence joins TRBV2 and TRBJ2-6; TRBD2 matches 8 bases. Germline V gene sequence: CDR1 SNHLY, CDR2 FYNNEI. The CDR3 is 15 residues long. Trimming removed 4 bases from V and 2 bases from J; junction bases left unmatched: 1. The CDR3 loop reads CASSAGGAGANVLTF. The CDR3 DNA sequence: TGTGCCAGCAGTGCCGGGGGGGCTGGGGCCAACGTCCTGACTTTC.

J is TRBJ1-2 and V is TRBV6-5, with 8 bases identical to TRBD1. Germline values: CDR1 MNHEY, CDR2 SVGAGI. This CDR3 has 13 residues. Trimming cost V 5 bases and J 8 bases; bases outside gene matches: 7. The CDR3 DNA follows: TGTGCCAGCAGTCCAGGGGGCAAGGGCGGCTACACCTTC. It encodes CASSPGGKGGYTF.

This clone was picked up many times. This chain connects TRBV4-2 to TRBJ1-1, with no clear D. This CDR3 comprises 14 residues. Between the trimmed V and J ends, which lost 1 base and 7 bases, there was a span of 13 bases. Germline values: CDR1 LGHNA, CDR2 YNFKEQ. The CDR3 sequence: CASSQGGPEFEAFF. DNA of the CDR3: TGTGCCAGCAGCCAAGGTGGGCCTGAGTTTGAAGCTTTCTTT.

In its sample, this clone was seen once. The chain's CDR3 is CASSIRWKEEGGYTF. The CDR3 DNA reads TGTGCCAGTAGTATACGGTGGAAAGAGGAAGGAGGCTACACCTTC. The chain joins TRBV19 to TRBJ1-2; D is unclear. The germline V gene encodes CDR1 LNHDA and CDR2 SQIVND (reference sequence). The V gene lost 2 bases and the J gene lost 8 bases, with 18 bases spanning the gap. There are 15 residues in the CDR3.

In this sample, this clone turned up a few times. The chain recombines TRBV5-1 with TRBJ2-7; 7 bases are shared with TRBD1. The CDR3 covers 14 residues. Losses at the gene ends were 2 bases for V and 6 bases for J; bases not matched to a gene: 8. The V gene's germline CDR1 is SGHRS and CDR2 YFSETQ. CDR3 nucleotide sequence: TGCGCCAGCAGCTTCGGACAGGTTGGAGGCGAGCAGTACGTC. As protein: CASSFGQVGGEQYV.

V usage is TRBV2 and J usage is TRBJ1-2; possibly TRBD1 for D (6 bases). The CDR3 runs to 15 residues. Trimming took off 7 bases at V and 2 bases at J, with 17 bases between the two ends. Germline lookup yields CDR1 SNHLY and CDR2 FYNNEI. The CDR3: CASTRTASPNYGYTF. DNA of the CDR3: TGTGCCAGCACCCGGACAGCCTCTCCCAACTATGGCTACACCTTC.

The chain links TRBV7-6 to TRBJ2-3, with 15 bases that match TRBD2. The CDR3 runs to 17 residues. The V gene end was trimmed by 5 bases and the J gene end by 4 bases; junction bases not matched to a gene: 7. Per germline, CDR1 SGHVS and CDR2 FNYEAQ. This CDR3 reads CASSLQWTSGGADTQYF. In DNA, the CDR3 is TGTGCCAGCAGCCTCCAGTGGACTAGCGGGGGGGCAGATACGCAGTATTTT.

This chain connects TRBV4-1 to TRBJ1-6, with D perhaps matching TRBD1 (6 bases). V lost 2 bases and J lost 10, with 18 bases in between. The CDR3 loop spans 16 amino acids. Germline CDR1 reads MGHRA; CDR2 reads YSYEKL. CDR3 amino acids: CASSQLAPSTGSPLHF. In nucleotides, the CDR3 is TGCGCCAGCAGCCAACTCGCCCCATCGACAGGATCACCCCTCCACTTT.

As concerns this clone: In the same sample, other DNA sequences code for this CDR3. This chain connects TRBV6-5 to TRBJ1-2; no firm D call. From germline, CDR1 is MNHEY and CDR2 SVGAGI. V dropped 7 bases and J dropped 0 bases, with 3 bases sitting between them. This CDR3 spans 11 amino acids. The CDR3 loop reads CASTSNYGYTF. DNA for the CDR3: TGTGCCAGCACTTCTAACTATGGCTACACCTTC.

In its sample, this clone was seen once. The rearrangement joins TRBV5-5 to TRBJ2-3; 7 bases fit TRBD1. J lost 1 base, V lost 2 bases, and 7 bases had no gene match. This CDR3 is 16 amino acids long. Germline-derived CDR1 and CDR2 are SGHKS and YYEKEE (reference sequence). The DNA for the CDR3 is TGTGCCAGCAGCTTAACCTACAGGGGTGGCACAGATACGCAGTATTTT. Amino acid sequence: CASSLTYRGGTDTQYF.

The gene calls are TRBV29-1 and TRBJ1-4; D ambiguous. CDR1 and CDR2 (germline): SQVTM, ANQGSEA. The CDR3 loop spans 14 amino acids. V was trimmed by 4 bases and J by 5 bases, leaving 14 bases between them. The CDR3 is CSVAPGLINEKLFF. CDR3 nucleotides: TGCAGCGTTGCTCCGGGTCTTATAAATGAAAAACTGTTTTTT. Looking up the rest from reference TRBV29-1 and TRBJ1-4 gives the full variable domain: SAVISQKPSRDICQRGTSLTIQCQVDSQVTMMFWYRQQPGQSLTLIATANQGSEATYESGFVIDKFPISRPNLTFSTLTVSNMSPEDSSIYLCSVAPGLINEKLFFGSGTQLSVL.

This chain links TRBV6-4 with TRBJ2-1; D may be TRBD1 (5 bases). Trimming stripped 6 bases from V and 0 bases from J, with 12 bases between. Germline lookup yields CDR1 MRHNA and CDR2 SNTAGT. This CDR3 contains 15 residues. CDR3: CASSTDRGSYNEQFF. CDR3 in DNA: TGTGCCAGCAGCACCGACAGAGGCTCCTACAATGAGCAGTTCTTC.

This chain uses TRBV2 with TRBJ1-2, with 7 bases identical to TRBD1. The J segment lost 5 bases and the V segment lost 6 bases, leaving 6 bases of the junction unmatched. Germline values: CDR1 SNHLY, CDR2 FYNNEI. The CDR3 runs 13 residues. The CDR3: CASRGTVRYGYTF. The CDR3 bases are TGTGCCAGCAGAGGGACAGTTCGATATGGCTACACCTTC.

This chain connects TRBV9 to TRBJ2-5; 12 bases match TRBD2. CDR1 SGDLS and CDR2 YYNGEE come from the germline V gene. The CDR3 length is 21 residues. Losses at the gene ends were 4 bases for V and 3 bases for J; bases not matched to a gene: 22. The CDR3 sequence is CASSPRHLRTSGVVNKETQYF. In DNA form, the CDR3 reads TGTGCCAGCAGCCCAAGACATCTTAGGACTAGCGGGGTCGTGAACAAAGAGACCCAGTACTTC. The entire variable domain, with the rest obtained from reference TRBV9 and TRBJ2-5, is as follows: DSGVTQTPKHLITATGQRVTLRCSPRSGDLSVYWYQQSLDQGLQFLIQYYNGEERAKGNILERFSAQQFPDLHSELNLSSLELGDSALYFCASSPRHLRTSGVVNKETQYFGPGTRLLVL.

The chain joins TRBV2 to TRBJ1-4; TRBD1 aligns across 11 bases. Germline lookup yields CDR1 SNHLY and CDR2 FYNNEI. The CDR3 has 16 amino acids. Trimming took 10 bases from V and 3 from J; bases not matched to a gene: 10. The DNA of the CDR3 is TGTGCCACAACCGGGACAGGGGGGTTTGCTAATGAAAAACTGTTTTTT. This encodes CATTGTGGFANEKLFF.

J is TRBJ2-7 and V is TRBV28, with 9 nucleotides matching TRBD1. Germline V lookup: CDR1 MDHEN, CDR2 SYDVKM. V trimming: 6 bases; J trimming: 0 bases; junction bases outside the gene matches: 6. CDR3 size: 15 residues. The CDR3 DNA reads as TGTGCCAGCAGCCCGACAGGGGGAAGCTCCTACGAGCAGTACGTC. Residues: CASSPTGGSSYEQYV.

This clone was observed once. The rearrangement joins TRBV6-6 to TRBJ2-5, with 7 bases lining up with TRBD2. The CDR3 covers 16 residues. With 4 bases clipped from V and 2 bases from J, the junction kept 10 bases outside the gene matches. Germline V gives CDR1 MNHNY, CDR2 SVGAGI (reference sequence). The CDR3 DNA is TGTGCCAGCAGTTCCTCACGGCGGGGGAGGCAAGAGACCCAGTACTTC. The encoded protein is CASSSSRRGRQETQYF.

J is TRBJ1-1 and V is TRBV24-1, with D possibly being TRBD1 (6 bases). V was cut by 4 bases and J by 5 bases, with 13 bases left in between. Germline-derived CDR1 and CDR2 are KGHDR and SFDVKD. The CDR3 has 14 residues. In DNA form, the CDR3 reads TGTGCCACCAGTGACCGAGGACAGACAACTGAAGCTTTCTTT. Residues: CATSDRGQTTEAFF.

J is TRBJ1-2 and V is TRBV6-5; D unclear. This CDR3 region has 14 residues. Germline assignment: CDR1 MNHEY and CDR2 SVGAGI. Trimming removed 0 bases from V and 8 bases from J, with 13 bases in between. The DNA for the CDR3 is TGTGCCAGCAGTTACTCGACGTCTTTGGAGGGCTACACCTTC. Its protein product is CASSYSTSLEGYTF.

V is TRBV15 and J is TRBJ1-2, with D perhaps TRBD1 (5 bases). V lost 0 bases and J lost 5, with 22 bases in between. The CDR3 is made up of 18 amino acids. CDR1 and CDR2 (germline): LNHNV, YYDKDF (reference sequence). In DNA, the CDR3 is TGTGCCACCAGCAGAGATTTAAGCGGGCCAGGGAAAGGATATGGCTACACCTTC. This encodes CATSRDLSGPGKGYGYTF.